A single count supports the clone carrying this T cell receptor (beta chain). Its antigen is undetermined. This entry belongs to a study of beta chain features in type 1 diabetes. Study-wide results and caveats: VDJ junctions sequenced from type 1 diabetes patients showed fewer insertions and more deletions. All four CD4+ subsets from Type 1 diabetes patients carried moderately but significantly shorter TCRB CDR3s. HLA effects on TCRB rearrangement stayed unresolved here.

CDR1 is SQVTM and CDR2 is ANQGSEA in the germline V gene. V trimming: 6 bases; J trimming: 5 bases; junction bases outside the gene matches: 2. There are 12 residues in the CDR3. The authors reverse transcribed all of the isolated RNA, so sequencing captured expressed TCRB transcripts. Generated by immunoSEQ multiplex PCR, the TCRdb table keeps only in-frame clones and is missing some. Among roughly 250,000 clones listed, 68% were seen once. CD4+ naive, central memory, regulatory and stem cell-like memory cells were sorted via CD45RO/CCR7/CD25/CD127/CD95/CD27. Sequences were obtained from naive CD4+ T cells from blood. This receptor was taken from a man aged 25-40 years in good health. This chain joins TRBV29-1 and TRBJ2-2, with 8 bases that match TRBD1. The CDR3 here is CSVDRETGELFF. CDR3 sequence (DNA): TGCAGCGTGGACAGGGAAACCGGGGAGCTGTTTTTT.